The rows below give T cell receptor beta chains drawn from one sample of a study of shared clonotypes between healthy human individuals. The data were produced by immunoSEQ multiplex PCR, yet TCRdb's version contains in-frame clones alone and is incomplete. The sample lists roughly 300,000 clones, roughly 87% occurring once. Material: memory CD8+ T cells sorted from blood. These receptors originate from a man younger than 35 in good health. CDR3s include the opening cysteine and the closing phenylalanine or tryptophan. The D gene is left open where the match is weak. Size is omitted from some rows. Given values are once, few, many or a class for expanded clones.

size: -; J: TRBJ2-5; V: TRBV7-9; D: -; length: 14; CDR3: CASSSRTSQETQYF; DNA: TGTGCCAGCAGCTCAAGGACCAGCCAAGAGACCCAGTACTTC
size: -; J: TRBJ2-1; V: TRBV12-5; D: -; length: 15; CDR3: CASGFPAGSYNEQFF; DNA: TGTGCTAGTGGTTTCCCGGCGGGCTCCTACAATGAGCAGTTCTTC
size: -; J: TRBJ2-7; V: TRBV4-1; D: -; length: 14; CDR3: CASSQGDGTYEQYF; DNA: TGCGCCAGCAGCCAAGGGGACGGCACCTACGAGCAGTACTTC
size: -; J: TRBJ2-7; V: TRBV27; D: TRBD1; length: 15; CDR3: CASSFSTGMRYEQYF; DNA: TGTGCCAGCAGCTTTTCGACAGGGATGCGTTACGAGCAGTACTTC
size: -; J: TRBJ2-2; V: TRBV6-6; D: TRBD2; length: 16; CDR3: CASSLLAAANTGELFF; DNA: TGTGCCAGCAGCCTACTAGCGGCCGCGAACACCGGGGAGCTGTTTTTT
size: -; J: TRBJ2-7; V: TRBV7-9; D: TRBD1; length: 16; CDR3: CASSLEWDRGSDEQYF; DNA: TGTGCCAGCAGCTTAGAGTGGGACAGGGGGTCCGACGAGCAGTACTTC
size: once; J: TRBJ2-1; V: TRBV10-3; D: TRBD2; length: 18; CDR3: CAISEGPYEREAYNEQFF; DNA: TGTGCCATCAGTGAGGGCCCTTACGAGCGGGAGGCTTACAATGAGCAGTTCTTC
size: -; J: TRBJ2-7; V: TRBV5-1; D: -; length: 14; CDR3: CASSLEGAPYEQYF; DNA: TGCGCCAGCAGCTTGGAAGGGGCCCCCTACGAGCAGTACTTC
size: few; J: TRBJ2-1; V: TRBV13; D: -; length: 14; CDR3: CASSTGQGRTEQFF; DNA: TGTGCCAGCAGCACTGGGCAAGGGCGCACTGAGCAGTTCTTC
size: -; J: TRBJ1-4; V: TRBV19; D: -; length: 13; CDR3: CASSITVNEKLFF; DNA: TGTGCCAGTAGTATCACAGTTAATGAAAAACTGTTTTTT
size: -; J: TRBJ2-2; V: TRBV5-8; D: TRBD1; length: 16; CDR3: CASGTSPGQVTGELFF; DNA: TGTGCCAGCGGAACAAGTCCGGGACAGGTCACCGGGGAGCTGTTTTTT
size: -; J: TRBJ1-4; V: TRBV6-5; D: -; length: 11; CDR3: CASSPGEKLFF; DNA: TGTGCCAGCAGCCCGGGCGAAAAACTGTTTTTT
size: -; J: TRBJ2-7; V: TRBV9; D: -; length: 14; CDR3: CASSPLAGSYEQYF; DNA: TGTGCCAGCAGCCCCCTCGCGGGGTCCTACGAGCAGTACTTC
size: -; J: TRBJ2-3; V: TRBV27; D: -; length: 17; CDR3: CASSHALGGRITDTQYF; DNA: TGTGCCAGCAGTCACGCCCTTGGGGGGCGAATCACAGATACGCAGTATTTT
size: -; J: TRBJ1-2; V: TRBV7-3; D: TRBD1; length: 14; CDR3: CASSSTGGNYGYTF; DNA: TGTGCCAGCAGCTCCACAGGGGGTAACTATGGCTACACCTTC
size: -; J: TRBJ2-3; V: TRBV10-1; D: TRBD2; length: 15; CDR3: CASSATSGGLDTQYF; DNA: TGCGCCAGCAGTGCTACTAGCGGGGGTTTGGATACGCAGTATTTT
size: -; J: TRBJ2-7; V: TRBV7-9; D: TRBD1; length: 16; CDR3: CASSSSGGQGSYEQYF; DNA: TGTGCCAGCAGCTCCTCCGGTGGACAGGGCTCCTACGAGCAGTACTTC